This T cell receptor beta chain originates from a study of breast tumors, draining lymph nodes, adjacent tissues. Findings and caveats of the study: Tumor TCR diversity was below lymph nodes but above nontumor tissue.

V was clipped by 2 bases and J by 9 bases, with 17 bases between them. CDR1 is MDHEN, CDR2 SYDVKM, per germline. CDR3 length: 15 residues. The table lists this clonotype with a few counts. The antigen is unknown. Samples came from axillary lymph nodes draining the breast cancer. TCRdb reprocessed the multiplex PCR reads via MiXCR and lists one record per CDR3 protein. The repertoire holds fewer than 150,000 distinct CDR3 sequences, with approximately 21% as singletons. Material: axillary lymph node tissue. The origin of this receptor is a female donor with breast cancer. Some clones in this sample may be carry-over from other donors' samples. The rearrangement joins TRBV28 to TRBJ2-1, with TRBD2 as a possible D gene (5 bases). This CDR3 reads CASSLGGPHSREQFF. CDR3 sequence (DNA): TGTGCCAGCAGTTTAGGAGGACCCCACTCACGTGAGCAGTTCTTC.